The present T cell receptor (beta chain) was sequenced within a study of OX40 agonist ivuxolimab in advanced cancers. Study details: Partial response was recorded in three patients: one hepatocellular carcinoma and two cutaneous melanoma cases.

TCRdb's copy holds only in-frame clones and misses some; the assay was immunoSEQ multiplex PCR. The table lists more than 80,000 clones, around nine tenths of them singletons, with around 1.5% in the top ten. The length of the CDR3 is 15 residues. Germline loops: CDR1 MGHRA, CDR2 YSYEKL. Trimming stripped 3 bases from V and 2 bases from J, with 13 bases between. Sequences were derived from CD4+ or CD8+ T cells sorted from blood, sampled in a trial of the OX40 agonist ivuxolimab. The V gene is TRBV4-1, the J gene TRBJ2-5; D call uncertain. This clonotype was sampled from an adult with an advanced solid tumor such as melanoma, head and neck, liver or kidney cancer. The CDR3 DNA follows: TGCGCCAGCAGCCACAATAGGAACGCACAAGAGACCCAGTACTTC. It specifies CASSHNRNAQETQYF.